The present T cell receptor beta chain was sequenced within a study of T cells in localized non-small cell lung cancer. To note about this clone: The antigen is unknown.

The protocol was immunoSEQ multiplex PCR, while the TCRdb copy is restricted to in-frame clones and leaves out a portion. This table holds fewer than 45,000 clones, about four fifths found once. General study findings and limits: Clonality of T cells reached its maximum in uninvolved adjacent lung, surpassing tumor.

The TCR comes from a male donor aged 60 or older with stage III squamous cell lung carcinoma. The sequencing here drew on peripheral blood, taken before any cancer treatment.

The CDR3 here is CASGYGPLDGANVLTF. CDR3 DNA: TGTGCTAGTGGTTACGGACCCCTGGACGGGGCCAACGTCCTGACTTTC. This chain links TRBV12-5 with TRBJ2-6; the D is unclear. V dropped 4 bases and J dropped 4 bases, with 14 bases sitting between them. Germline assignment: CDR1 LGHNT and CDR2 FRNRAP. The CDR3 has 16 amino acids. The whole variable domain, filled in from reference TRBV12-5 and TRBJ2-6, reads DARVTQTPRHKVTEMGQEVTMRCQPILGHNTVFWYRQTMMQGLELLAYFRNRAPLDDSGMPKDRFSAEMPDATLATLKIQPSEPRDSAVYFCASGYGPLDGANVLTFGAGSRLTVL.